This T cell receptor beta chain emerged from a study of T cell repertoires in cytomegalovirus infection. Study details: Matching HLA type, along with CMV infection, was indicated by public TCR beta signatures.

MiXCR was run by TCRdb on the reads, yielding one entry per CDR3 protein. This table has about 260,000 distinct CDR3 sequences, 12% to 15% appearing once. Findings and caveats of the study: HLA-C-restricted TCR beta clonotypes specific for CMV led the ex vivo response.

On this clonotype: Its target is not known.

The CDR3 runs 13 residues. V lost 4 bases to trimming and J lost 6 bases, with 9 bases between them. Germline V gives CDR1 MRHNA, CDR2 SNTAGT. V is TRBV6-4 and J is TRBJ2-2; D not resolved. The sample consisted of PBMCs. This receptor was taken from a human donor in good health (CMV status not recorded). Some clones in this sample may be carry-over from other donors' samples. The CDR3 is CASSGPGPGELFF. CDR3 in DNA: TGTGCCAGCAGTGGACCCGGGCCCGGGGAGCTGTTTTTT.